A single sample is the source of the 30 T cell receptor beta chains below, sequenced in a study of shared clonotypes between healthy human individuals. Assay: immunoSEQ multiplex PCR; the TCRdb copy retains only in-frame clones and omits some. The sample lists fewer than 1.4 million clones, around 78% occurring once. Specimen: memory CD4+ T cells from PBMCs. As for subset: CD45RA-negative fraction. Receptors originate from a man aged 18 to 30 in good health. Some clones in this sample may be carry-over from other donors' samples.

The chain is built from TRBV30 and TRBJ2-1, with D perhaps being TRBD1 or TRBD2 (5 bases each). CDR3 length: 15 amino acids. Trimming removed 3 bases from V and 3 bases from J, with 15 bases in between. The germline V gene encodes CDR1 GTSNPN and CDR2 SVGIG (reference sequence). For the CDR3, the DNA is TGTGCCTGGAGGATCCGGGACGGTTACTACAATGAGCAGTTCTTC. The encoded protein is CAWRIRDGYYNEQFF.

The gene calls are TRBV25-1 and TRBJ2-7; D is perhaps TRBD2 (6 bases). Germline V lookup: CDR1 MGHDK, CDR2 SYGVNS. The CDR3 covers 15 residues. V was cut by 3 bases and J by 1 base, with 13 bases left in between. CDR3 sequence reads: CASSDPAGASYEQYF. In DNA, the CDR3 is TGTGCCAGCAGTGACCCAGCGGGCGCGTCCTACGAGCAGTACTTC.

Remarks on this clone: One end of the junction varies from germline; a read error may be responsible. CDR3 DNA: TGCGCCGGCAGCCCCGGGCTGATCTCCTACGAGCAGTACTTC. Protein: CAGSPGLISYEQYF. The V gene is TRBV4-1, the J gene TRBJ2-7; D not resolved. This CDR3 is 14 amino acids long. CDR1 MGHRA and CDR2 YSYEKL come from the germline V gene.

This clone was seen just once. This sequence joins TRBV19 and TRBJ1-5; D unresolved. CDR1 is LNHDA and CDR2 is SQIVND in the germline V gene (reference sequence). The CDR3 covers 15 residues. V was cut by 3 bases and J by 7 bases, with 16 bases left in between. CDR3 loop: CASSIGGLRGQPQHF. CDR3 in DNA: TGTGCCAGTAGTATCGGAGGGCTCCGGGGACAGCCCCAGCATTTT.

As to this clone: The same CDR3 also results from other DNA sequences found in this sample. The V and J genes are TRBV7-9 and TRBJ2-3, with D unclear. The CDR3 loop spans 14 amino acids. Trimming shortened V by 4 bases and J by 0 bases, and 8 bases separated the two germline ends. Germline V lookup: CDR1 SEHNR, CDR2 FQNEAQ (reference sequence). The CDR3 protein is CASSSAGSTDTQYF. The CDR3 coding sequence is TGTGCCAGCAGCTCGGCCGGTAGCACAGATACGCAGTATTTT.

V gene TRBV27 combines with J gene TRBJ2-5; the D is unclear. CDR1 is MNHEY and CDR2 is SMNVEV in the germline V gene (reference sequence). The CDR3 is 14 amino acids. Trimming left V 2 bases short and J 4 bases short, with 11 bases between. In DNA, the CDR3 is TGTGCCAGCAGTTTACTGGTCAATTCAGAGACCCAGTACTTC. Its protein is CASSLLVNSETQYF.

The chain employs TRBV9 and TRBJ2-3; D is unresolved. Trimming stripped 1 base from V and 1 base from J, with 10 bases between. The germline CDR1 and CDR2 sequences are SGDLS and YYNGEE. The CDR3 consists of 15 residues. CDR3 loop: CASSVNSAGTDTQYF. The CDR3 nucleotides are TGTGCCAGCAGCGTAAACTCGGCCGGCACAGATACGCAGTATTTT.

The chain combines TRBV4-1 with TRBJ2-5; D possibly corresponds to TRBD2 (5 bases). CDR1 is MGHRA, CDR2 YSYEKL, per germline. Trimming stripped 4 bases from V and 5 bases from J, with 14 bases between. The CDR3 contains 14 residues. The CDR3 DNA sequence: TGCGCCAGCAGCCGACTACCTTTAGCGGAGACCCAGTACTTC. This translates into CASSRLPLAETQYF.

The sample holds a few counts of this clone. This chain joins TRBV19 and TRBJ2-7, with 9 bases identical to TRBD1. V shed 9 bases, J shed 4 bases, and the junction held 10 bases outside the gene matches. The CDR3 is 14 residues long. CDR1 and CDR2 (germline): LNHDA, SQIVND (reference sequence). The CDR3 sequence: CASQSDRGLYEQYF. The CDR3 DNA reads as TGTGCCAGCCAGTCGGACAGGGGACTTTACGAGCAGTACTTC.

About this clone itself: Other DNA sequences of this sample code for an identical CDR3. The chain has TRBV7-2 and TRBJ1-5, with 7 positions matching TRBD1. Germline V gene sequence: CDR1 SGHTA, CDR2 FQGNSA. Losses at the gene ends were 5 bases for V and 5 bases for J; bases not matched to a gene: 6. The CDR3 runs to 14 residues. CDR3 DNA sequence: TGTGCCAGCAGCCTACGACAGGGTGATCAGCCCCAGCATTTT. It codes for CASSLRQGDQPQHF.

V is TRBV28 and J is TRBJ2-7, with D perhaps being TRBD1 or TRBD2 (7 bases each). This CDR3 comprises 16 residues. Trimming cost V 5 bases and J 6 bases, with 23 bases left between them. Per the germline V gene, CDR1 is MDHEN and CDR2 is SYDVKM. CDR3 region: CASSPRGSGEGAEQYF. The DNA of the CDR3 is TGTGCCAGCAGTCCCCGAGGAAGCGGGGAGGGGGCCGAGCAGTACTTC.

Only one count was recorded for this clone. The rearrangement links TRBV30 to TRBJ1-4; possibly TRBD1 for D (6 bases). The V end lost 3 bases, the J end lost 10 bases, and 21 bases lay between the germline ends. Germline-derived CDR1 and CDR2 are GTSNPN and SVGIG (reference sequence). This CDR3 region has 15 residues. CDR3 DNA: TGTGCCTGGAGACCCGTTCTGGGGGCACAGGGAAAACTGTTTTTT. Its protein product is CAWRPVLGAQGKLFF.

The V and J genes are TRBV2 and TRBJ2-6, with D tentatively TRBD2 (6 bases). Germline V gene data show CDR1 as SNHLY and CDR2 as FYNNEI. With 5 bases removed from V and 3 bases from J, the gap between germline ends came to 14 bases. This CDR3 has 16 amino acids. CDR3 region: CASSIGGGYGANVLTF. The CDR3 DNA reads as TGTGCCAGCAGTATCGGGGGTGGTTATGGGGCCAACGTCCTGACTTTC.

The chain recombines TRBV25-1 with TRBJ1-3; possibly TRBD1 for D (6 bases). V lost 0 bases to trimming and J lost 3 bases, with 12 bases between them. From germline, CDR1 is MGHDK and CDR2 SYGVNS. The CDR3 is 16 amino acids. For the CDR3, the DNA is TGTGCCAGCAGTGAATATGGGGCAGGGGTTGGAAACACCATATATTTT. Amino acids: CASSEYGAGVGNTIYF. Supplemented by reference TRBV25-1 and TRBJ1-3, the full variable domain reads EADIYQTPRYLVIGTGKKITLECSQTMGHDKMYWYQQDPGMELHLIHYSYGVNSTEKGDLSSESTVSRIRTEHFPLTLESARPSHTSQYLCASSEYGAGVGNTIYFGEGSWLTVV.

In DNA, the CDR3 is TGTGCCTGGAGTGTATGGGGTTTGGGCGAAAAACTGTTTTTT. This codes for CAWSVWGLGEKLFF. The gene calls are TRBV30 and TRBJ1-4; unclear D gene. This CDR3 has 14 amino acids. CDR1 GTSNPN and CDR2 SVGIG come from the germline V gene (reference sequence). V was trimmed by 0 bases and J by 8 bases, leaving 13 bases between them.

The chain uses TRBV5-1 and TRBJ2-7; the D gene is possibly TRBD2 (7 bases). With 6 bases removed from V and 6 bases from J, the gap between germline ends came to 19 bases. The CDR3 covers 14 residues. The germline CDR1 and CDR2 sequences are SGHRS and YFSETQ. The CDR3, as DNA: TGCGCCAGCAACCCAACAGGGACTATGGGCGAGCAGTACTTC. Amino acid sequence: CASNPTGTMGEQYF.

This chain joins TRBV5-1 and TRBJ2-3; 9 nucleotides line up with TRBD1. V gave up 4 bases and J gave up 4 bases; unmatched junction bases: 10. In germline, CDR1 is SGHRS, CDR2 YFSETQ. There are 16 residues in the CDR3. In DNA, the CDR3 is TGCGCCAGCAGCCTATCCGGGACAGGGATCCCAGATACGCAGTATTTT. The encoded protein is CASSLSGTGIPDTQYF.

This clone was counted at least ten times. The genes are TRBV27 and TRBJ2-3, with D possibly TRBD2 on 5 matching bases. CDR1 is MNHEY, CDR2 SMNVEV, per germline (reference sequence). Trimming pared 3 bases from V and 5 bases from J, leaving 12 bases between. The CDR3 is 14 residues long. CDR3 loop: CASSFNPEGDTQYF. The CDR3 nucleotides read TGTGCCAGCAGTTTTAACCCCGAGGGAGATACGCAGTATTTT.

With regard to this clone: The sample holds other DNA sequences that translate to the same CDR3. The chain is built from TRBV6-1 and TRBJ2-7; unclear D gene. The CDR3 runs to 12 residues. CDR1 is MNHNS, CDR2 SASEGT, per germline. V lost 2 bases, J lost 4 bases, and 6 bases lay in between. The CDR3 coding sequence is TGTGCCAGCAGTGAACGCAGGTACGAGCAGTACTTC. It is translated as CASSERRYEQYF.

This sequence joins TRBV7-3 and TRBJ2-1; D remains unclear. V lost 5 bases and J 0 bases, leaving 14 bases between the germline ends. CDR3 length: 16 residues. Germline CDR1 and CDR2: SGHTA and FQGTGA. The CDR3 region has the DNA TGTGCCAGCAGCCTGGTTGCGGACCTCTCCTACAATGAGCAGTTCTTC. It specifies CASSLVADLSYNEQFF.

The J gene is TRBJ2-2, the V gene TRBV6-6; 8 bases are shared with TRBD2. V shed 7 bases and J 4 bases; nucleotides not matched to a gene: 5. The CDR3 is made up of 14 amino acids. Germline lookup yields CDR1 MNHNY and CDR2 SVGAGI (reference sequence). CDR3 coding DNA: TGTGCCAGCATGAGACTAGCGTCCACCGGGGAGCTGTTTTTT. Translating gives CASMRLASTGELFF.

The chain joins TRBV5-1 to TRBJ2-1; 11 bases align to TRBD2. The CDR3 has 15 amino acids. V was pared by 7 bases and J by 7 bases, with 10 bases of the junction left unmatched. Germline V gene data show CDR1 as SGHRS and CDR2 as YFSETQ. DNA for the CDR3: TGCGCCAGCCACGAGGTAGCGGGAGGGCATAATGAGCAGTTCTTC. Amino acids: CASHEVAGGHNEQFF. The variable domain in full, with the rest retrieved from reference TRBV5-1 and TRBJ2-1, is KAGVTQTPRYLIKTRGQQVTLSCSPISGHRSVSWYQQTPGQGLQFLFEYFSETQRNKGNFPGRFSGRQFSNSRSEMNVSTLELGDSALYLCASHEVAGGHNEQFFGPGTRLTVL.

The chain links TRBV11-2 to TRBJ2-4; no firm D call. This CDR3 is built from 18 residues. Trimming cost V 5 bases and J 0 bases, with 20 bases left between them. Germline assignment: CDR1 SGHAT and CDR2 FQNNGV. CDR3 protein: CASSPRVAAPLAKNIQYF. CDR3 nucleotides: TGTGCCAGCAGCCCGCGAGTTGCGGCCCCACTAGCCAAAAACATTCAGTACTTC. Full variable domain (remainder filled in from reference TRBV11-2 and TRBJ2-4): EAGVAQSPRYKIIEKRQSVAFWCNPISGHATLYWYQQILGQGPKLLIQFQNNGVVDDSQLPKDRFSAERLKGVDSTLKIQPAKLEDSAVYLCASSPRVAAPLAKNIQYFGAGTRLSVL.

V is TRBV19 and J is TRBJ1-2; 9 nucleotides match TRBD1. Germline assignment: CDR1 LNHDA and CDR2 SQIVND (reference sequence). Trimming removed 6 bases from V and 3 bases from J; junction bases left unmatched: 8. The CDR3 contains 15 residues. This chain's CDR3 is CASRGDRAIYYGYTF. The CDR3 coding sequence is TGTGCCAGTAGGGGGGACAGGGCGATTTACTATGGCTACACCTTC.

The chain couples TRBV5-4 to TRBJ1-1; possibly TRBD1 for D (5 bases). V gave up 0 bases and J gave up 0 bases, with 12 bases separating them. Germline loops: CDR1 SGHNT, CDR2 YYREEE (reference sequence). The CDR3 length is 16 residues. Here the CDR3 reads CASSLAGGVMNTEAFF. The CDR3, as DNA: TGTGCCAGCAGCTTGGCCGGAGGGGTAATGAACACTGAAGCTTTCTTT.

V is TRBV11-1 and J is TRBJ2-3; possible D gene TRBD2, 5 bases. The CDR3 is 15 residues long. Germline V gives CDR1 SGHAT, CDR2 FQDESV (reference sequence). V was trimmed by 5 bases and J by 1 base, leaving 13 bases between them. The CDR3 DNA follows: TGTGCCAGCAGCGGGATAGGGAGTCGCACAGATACGCAGTATTTT. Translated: CASSGIGSRTDTQYF.

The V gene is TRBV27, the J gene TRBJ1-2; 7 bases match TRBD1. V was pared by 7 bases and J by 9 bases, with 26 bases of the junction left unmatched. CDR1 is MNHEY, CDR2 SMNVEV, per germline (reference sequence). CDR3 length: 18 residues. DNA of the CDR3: TGTGCCAGCAACCATTACCCACCCAACCGGGACAGCGATTTCCGCTACACCTTC. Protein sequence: CASNHYPPNRDSDFRYTF.

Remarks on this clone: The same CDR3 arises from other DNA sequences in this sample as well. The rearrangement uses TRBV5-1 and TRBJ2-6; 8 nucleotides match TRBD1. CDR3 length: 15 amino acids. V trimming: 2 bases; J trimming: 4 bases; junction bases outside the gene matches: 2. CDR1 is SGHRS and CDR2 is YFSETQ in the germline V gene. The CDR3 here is CASSFQGAGANVLTF. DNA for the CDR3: TGCGCCAGCAGCTTCCAGGGGGCCGGGGCCAACGTCCTGACTTTC.

This CDR3 is CASGLVTHAAGESTDTQYF. The DNA for the CDR3 is TGTGCTAGTGGTTTGGTTACCCATGCAGCGGGGGAAAGCACAGATACGCAGTATTTT. The chain is built from TRBV12-5 and TRBJ2-3; 8 positions agree with TRBD2. Germline trimming cut 0 bases from V and 0 bases from J; bases unmatched to any gene: 11. Looked up from germline, CDR1 is LGHNT and CDR2 is FRNRAP. The CDR3 consists of 19 residues.

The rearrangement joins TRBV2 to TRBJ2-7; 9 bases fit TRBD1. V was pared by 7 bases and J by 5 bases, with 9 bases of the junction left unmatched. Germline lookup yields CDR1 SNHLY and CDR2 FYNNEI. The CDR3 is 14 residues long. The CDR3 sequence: CASISGTGIHEQYF. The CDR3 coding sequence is TGTGCCAGCATTTCCGGGACAGGGATCCACGAGCAGTACTTC. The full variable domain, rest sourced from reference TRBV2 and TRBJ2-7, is EPEVTQTPSHQVTQMGQEVILRCVPISNHLYFYWYRQILGQKVEFLVSFYNNEISEKSEIFDDQFSVERPDGSNFTLKIRSTKLEDSAMYFCASISGTGIHEQYFGPGTRLTVT.